This T cell receptor beta chain was sequenced in a study of T cells in Graves' hyperthyroidism and ophthalmopathy. The CDR3 has 16 residues. CDR1 SGDLS and CDR2 YYNGEE come from the germline V gene. Trimming took 0 bases from V and 1 from J, leaving 10 bases between them. Whole-study results and caveats: Among thyroid clonotypes expanded above 0.001, most also appeared in blood. Researchers report that a 13 V-J model separated ophthalmopathy from stable hyperthyroidism.

Note on this clonotype: What it binds is not known.

Template material for amplifying TCR beta CDR3 regions consisted of RNA transcripts. The TCR CDR3 first-round RT-PCR relied on the HTBI primer set. TCRdb re-called the multiplex PCR reads with MiXCR, one entry per CDR3 protein. The sample includes 250,000 to 400,000 distinct CDR3 sequences, about 13% seen only once; the top ten take approximately 35%. Disease duration was under 3 months in the ophthalmopathy patients, who also had a Clinical Activity Score of at least 3 and a NOSPECS grade of at least 4. Patients having uncontrolled infection, another autoimmune disease, pregnancy or lactation were not included.

Sequenced input: blood. This rearrangement joins TRBV9 to TRBJ2-2, with D tentatively TRBD1 or TRBD2 (6 bases each). This receptor was identified in a woman between 40 and 50 years old with Graves' ophthalmopathy. CDR3 sequence: CASSVEGGKNTGELFF. The CDR3 DNA reads as TGTGCCAGCAGCGTAGAGGGGGGCAAGAACACCGGGGAGCTGTTTTTT.